One and the same sample provided the 19 T cell receptor beta chains below, sequenced in a study of blood T cells in healthy people across ages (dated by TCRdb to the mid-2010s). To prepare the library, 5' RACE was applied. The instrument was an Illumina HiSeq 2500. A second PCR of roughly 7 to 11 cycles was run with a J-beta primer mix and a sample-barcoded 5' primer. Through fastp at Q25 and MiXCR, TCRdb rebuilt clones from the public reads, retaining in-frame beta chains. Duplicate CDR3 protein sequences are folded into a single record with the most common DNA and genes. A total of about 1.1 million distinct CDR3 sequences appear in this sample, around two fifths of them only once. About an eighth of the sample lies in the top ten. Sequencing was carried out using blood. All receptors derive from a man between 18 and 35 years old in good health.

A note on this clonotype: Mismatch with germline at one junction end may stem from a read error. The chain combines TRBV7-9 with TRBJ1-6; no reliable D call. The CDR3 extends over 15 amino acids. The V gene's germline CDR1 is SEHNR and CDR2 FQNEAQ (reference sequence). The CDR3 DNA follows: TGTGCCAGCAGCTTCGCCCGGGCACTTAATTCACCCCCCCACTTT. Translated: CASSFARALNSPPHF.

The chain uses TRBV21-1 and TRBJ2-1; the D segment call TRBD2 is taken from the table without a DNA check. TRBV21-1 is shown as a pseudogene. This CDR3 region has 15 residues. The CDR3 spells CASSIPGLPRHEQFF. The CDR3 region has the DNA TGTGCCAGCAGTATTCCGGGACTACCTCGGCATGAGCAGTTCTTC.

The sample holds a few counts of this clonotype. The CDR3 DNA sequence: TGTGCCAGCAACTCAGAACAAGAGACCCAGTACTTC. Translated, it gives CASNSEQETQYF. V and J are TRBV5-4 and TRBJ2-5, with unresolved D. V was cut by 6 bases and J by 2 bases, with 8 bases left in between. The CDR3 runs 12 residues. The germline CDR1 and CDR2 sequences are SGHNT and YYREEE (reference sequence). Full variable domain (remainder filled in from reference TRBV5-4 and TRBJ2-5): ETGVTQSPTHLIKTRGQQVTLRCSSQSGHNTVSWYQQALGQGPQFIFQYYREEENGRGNFPPRFSGLQFPNYSSELNVNALELDDSALYLCASNSEQETQYFGPGTRLLVL.

This rearrangement joins TRBV4-3 to TRBJ1-1, with D possibly matching TRBD1 (6 bases). The CDR3 has 16 residues. Trimming shortened V by 0 bases and J by 1 base, and 12 bases separated the two germline ends. CDR1 is LGHNA and CDR2 is YSLEER in the germline V gene. The CDR3 is CASSQEPGHTNTEAFF. In nucleotides, the CDR3 is TGCGCCAGCAGCCAAGAACCGGGACATACGAACACTGAAGCTTTCTTT.

This clonotype was observed a handful of times. The chain carries TRBV6-5 and TRBJ2-3, with 8 positions matching TRBD1. CDR3 length: 16 amino acids. The V segment lost 2 bases and the J segment 3 bases; nucleotides outside the gene matches: 7. The germline V gene has CDR1 MNHEY and CDR2 SVGAGI. The DNA of the CDR3 is TGTGCCAGCAGTTACGGGCAGGGGGCTTCGACAGATACGCAGTATTTT. Protein sequence: CASSYGQGASTDTQYF.

This clonotype was seen only a few times. The chain combines TRBV3-1 with TRBJ1-2, with 11 bases aligning to TRBD1. The CDR3 loop spans 14 amino acids. V lost 3 bases, J lost 5 bases, and 2 bases stayed unmatched. Germline V lookup: CDR1 LGHDT, CDR2 YNNKEL (reference sequence). The CDR3 sequence is CASSHGTGGYGYTF. The CDR3 bases are TGTGCCAGCAGCCACGGGACAGGGGGATATGGCTACACCTTC.

This clonotype showed up just a few times. This chain connects TRBV18 to TRBJ2-5; 7 positions agree with TRBD1. CDR1 and CDR2 from the germline V gene are KGHSH and LQKENI. V lost 2 bases to trimming and J lost 2 bases; unmatched junction nucleotides: 8. The CDR3 runs to 16 residues. DNA of the CDR3: TGTGCCAGCTCACCAGAAACACGGGACAGTCAAGAGACCCAGTACTTC. Translated, it gives CASSPETRDSQETQYF.

Of note for this clonotype: A junction end diverges from the germline sequence, so it may reflect a read error. The genes are TRBV15 and TRBJ2-1; a weak D match, TRBD2 (6 bases). In germline, CDR1 is LNHNV, CDR2 YYDKDF (reference sequence). The CDR3 contains 13 residues. The DNA for the CDR3 is TGTGCCACCCGGGGCGGGACCTACAATGAACAGTTCTTC. Its protein product is CATRGGTYNEQFF.

This clonotype was detected only a few times. J is TRBJ2-3 and V is TRBV7-9; unclear D gene. Germline CDR1 SEHNR, CDR2 FQNEAQ (reference sequence). Trimming left V 0 bases short and J 7 bases short, with 8 bases between. The CDR3 length is 13 residues. In DNA, the CDR3 is TGTGCCAGCAGCTTAGCTGGCTTCAATACGCAGTATTTT. It specifies CASSLAGFNTQYF.

This clonotype was seen only a few times. This rearrangement joins TRBV2 to TRBJ2-7; the match to TRBD1 covers 8 bases. The trim removed 5 bases at V and 7 bases at J, leaving 13 bases unmatched. Germline-derived CDR1 and CDR2 are SNHLY and FYNNEI. The CDR3 extends over 15 amino acids. In nucleotides, the CDR3 is TGTGCCAGCAGTCAGACCAGGGGGCCTGTCTATGAGCAGTACTTC. It translates to CASSQTRGPVYEQYF. Full variable domain (rest looked up from reference TRBV2 and TRBJ2-7): EPEVTQTPSHQVTQMGQEVILRCVPISNHLYFYWYRQILGQKVEFLVSFYNNEISEKSEIFDDQFSVERPDGSNFTLKIRSTKLEDSAMYFCASSQTRGPVYEQYFGPGTRLTVT.

This clonotype was seen more than once but under ten times. The V gene is TRBV4-2, the J gene TRBJ1-2; TRBD1 might be the D (5 bases). The V end was cut by 1 base, the J end by 8 bases, with 26 bases between. This CDR3 region has 18 residues. Per germline, CDR1 LGHNA and CDR2 YNFKEQ. The CDR3 protein is CASSQGNRPRVGLNGYTF. CDR3 coding DNA: TGTGCCAGCAGCCAAGGCAACAGGCCTCGGGTGGGATTGAACGGCTACACCTTC.

The chain uses TRBV4-3 and TRBJ2-5, with D uncertain. Trimming removed 5 bases at V and 4 bases at J, with 14 bases between. This CDR3 contains 14 residues. Germline V gene lookup returns CDR1 LGHNA and CDR2 YSLEER. CDR3 DNA sequence: TGCGCCAGCAGCTCCGACATGAGGCCAGAGACCCAGTACTTC. This gives the protein CASSSDMRPETQYF.

This chain uses TRBV20-1 with TRBJ2-5; no clear D. Trimming cost V 5 bases and J 1 base, with 17 bases left between them. There are 15 residues in the CDR3. CDR1 is DFQATT and CDR2 is SNEGSKA in the germline V gene (reference sequence). CDR3: CSAPRVTAIQETQYF. In DNA form, the CDR3 reads TGCAGTGCTCCCCGGGTTACGGCGATCCAAGAGACCCAGTACTTC.

This clonotype showed up just once. With a much larger clone just one base away, this may be a read error. This chain joins TRBV7-2 and TRBJ2-1; 7 nucleotides line up with TRBD2. V gave up 4 bases and J gave up 3 bases; unmatched junction bases: 6. Germline loops: CDR1 SGHTA, CDR2 FQGNSA. CDR3 length: 15 amino acids. In nucleotides, the CDR3 is TGTGCCAGCAGCTGTCGTCGGGGGGTCTACAATGAGCAGTTCTTC. Translating gives CASSCRRGVYNEQFF.

Only a few counts were recorded for this clonotype. V and J are TRBV28 and TRBJ2-5; D gene unclear. Germline CDR1 reads MDHEN; CDR2 reads SYDVKM. This CDR3 comprises 11 residues. The V and J ends lost 7 bases and 3 bases respectively, with 6 bases between them. The CDR3: CASNAEETQYF. CDR3 coding DNA: TGTGCCAGCAATGCCGAAGAGACCCAGTACTTC.

This rearrangement joins TRBV20-1 to TRBJ1-1, with a tentative D call TRBD1 (5 bases). The CDR3 runs 15 residues. Per germline, CDR1 DFQATT and CDR2 SNEGSKA (reference sequence). With 6 bases removed from V and 5 bases from J, the gap between germline ends came to 22 bases. CDR3 sequence reads: CSAKDQGGGGTEAFF. The CDR3, as DNA: TGCAGTGCCAAAGATCAGGGTGGAGGTGGAACTGAAGCTTTCTTT.

For this clonotype: At one of its ends the junction is not consistent with the germline gene, which may arise from a read error. J is TRBJ2-2 and V is TRBV14; D unclear. Germline V CDR1 and CDR2: SGHDN, FVKESK. This CDR3 is built from 18 residues. CDR3 sequence (DNA): TGTGCCAGCAGCCAAGATCGTGGGGTAGAACTGAACGCCGGGGAGCTGTTTTTT. As protein: CASSQDRGVELNAGELFF.

The chain uses TRBV5-6 and TRBJ1-1; TRBD1 agrees at 10 bases. The V gene end was trimmed by 5 bases and the J gene end by 2 bases; junction bases not matched to a gene: 9. There are 16 residues in the CDR3. The V gene's germline CDR1 is SGHDT and CDR2 YYEEEE. CDR3 in amino acids: CASRRTGGKRNTEAFF. CDR3 sequence (DNA): TGTGCCAGCAGGAGGACAGGGGGGAAGAGAAACACTGAAGCTTTCTTT.

This clonotype has ten or more counts. This chain uses TRBV6-4 with TRBJ2-3; D is uncertain. V lost 6 bases and J 4 bases, leaving 8 bases between the germline ends. Germline V gene sequence: CDR1 MRHNA, CDR2 SNTAGT. The CDR3 consists of 12 residues. The CDR3 spells CASSDGSDTQYF. The CDR3 DNA reads as TGTGCCAGCAGCGATGGGTCAGATACGCAGTATTTT.